This T cell receptor (beta chain) was sequenced in a study of T cells and Merkel cell carcinoma outcomes. Assay used: immunoSEQ multiplex PCR; TCRdb lists only in-frame clones, some missing. The table has some 15,000 clones, 75% to 90% seen once. The ends were cut back, 5 bases at V and 5 bases at J, with 10 bases in the middle. Germline V CDR1 and CDR2: DFQATT, SNEGSKA (reference sequence). CDR3 length: 11 residues. Study results and limitations: Reportedly, T-cell repertoire with density predicts Merkel cell carcinoma outcomes.

As for this clone: The antigen remains undetermined.

This receptor was identified in a human donor with Merkel cell carcinoma. The sample comprised tumor tissue from Merkel cell carcinoma. This sequence joins TRBV20-1 and TRBJ2-7, with D unclear. CDR3: CSAVPGDEQYF. CDR3 bases: TGCAGTGCTGTCCCCGGCGACGAGCAGTACTTC.